Listed below are T cell receptor beta chains from one sample, sequenced in a study of cytotoxic CD8 clonotypes in ibrutinib-treated CLL. Generated by immunoSEQ multiplex PCR, the TCRdb table keeps only in-frame clones and is missing some. The table lists 250,000 to 350,000 clones, approximately 79% of them singletons. The sequencing used PBMCs, collected at disease progression, from a patient treated with ibrutinib. The receptors originated from a human donor with chronic lymphocytic leukemia. CDR3s leave out the opening cysteine and the closing phenylalanine or tryptophan.

TRBV19	ASSSAGQRGDTQY
TRBV28	ASRESSYEQY
TRBV10-3	AISETNPGELF
TRBV6-5	ASSYGGALAF
TRBV6-5	ASSYSGGNTIY
TRBV7-9	ASSSRAGPGYT
TRBV5-6	ASSLSRTGFSNQPQH
TRBV13	ASSPGTGIHEQY
TRBV7-8	ASNRQGGEQY
TRBV6-5	ASSARKTQY
TRBV18	ASSRYTGAGNTIY
TRBV6-5	ASSYSKSTGGYT
TRBV19	ASSIRGQAGPNEQF
TRBV6-1	ASSDRIWGLANHEQY
TRBV5-4	ATYGGVNNEKLF
TRBV7-3	ASSLGGFNYGYT
TRBV6-1	AIRGSGYGYT
TRBV15	ATSRQYQETQY
TRBV6-5	ASGSRGRGSNEQF
TRBV5-1	ASSLDPDSSYEQY
TRBV5-1	ASSFSLNTEAF
TRBV6-6	ASSYSGGGYT
TRBV5-1	ASSLGPGTDEKLF
TRBV27	ASSPYSGRLPNEQY
TRBV7-9	ASSHLGTEGYT
TRBV5-5	ASSFGTLGVGETQY
TRBV11-2	ASRGDTGELF
TRBV12-5	ASGLITGGAFYSGELF
TRBV12-5	ASGGPKQFNYNSPLH
TRBV7-9	ASSLFRDRDYNEQF
TRBV9	ASSPKQLGFTGELF
TRBV9	ASSVGVFGNTIY
TRBV7-9	ASSSRTGSHRDTQY
TRBV5-1	ASSLTSGNEQF
TRBV10-3	ASGDSSGT
TRBV7-6	ASSLLMNTEAF
TRBV6-1	AISVRGTSGIIDNEQF
TRBV6-6	ASSYTPPSYEQY
TRBV27	ASSSSWGTNTGELF
TRBV9	ASSASSGPSYEQY
TRBV6-5	ASSSGTADTGELF
TRBV11-2	ASSWEHTEAF
TRBV5-1	ASSWTGPGELF
TRBV5-1	ASSLGPTNSPLH
TRBV10-2	ASSESYEQY